This TCR beta chain was identified during a study of T cell responses to AZD1222 COVID-19 vaccine. Overall study results and limits: Spike-specific TCR breadth and depth both grew after two AZD1222 doses. Females made up more of the donors, who were largely white British, and clonal diversity may have come out too low.

Profiling relied on immunoSEQ multiplex PCR, and the TCRdb table lists in-frame clones only, not all of them. The sample lists about 100,000 clones, about 90% seen once, with about 9.1% in the top ten. On this clone itself: Its antigen is currently unknown.

The source material was peripheral blood, sampled 28 days after the second AZD1222 dose. This TCR came from an adult who received the AZD1222 COVID-19 vaccine.

CDR3 nucleotides: TGTGCCAGCAGCAACAGAGAAATAGCCTTTGGGGCCAACGTCCTGACTTTC. It is translated as CASSNREIAFGANVLTF. The rearrangement joins TRBV7-3 to TRBJ2-6; D gene ambiguous. Trimming stripped 5 bases from V and 3 bases from J, with 17 bases between. The CDR3 length is 17 residues. Germline V CDR1 and CDR2: SGHTA, FQGTGA.